The rows below give T cell receptor beta chains drawn from one sample of a study of early T cells in non-severe SARS-CoV-2 infection. In TCRdb, the 5' RACE reads were re-called with MiXCR into one record per CDR3 protein. The data show about 50,000 distinct CDR3 sequences, less than 15% seen once. Specimen: whole blood, collected at baseline. The receptors derive from an adult who was a healthcare worker with PCR-confirmed SARS-CoV-2 infection or an uninfected control (not recorded which). CDR3s include the opening cysteine and the closing phenylalanine or tryptophan. The D gene is left open where the match is weak. Clone size appears in some rows only: once, few, many, or a class for an expanded clone.

>NA|TRBV5-1|TRBJ2-3|NA
TGCGCCAGCAGCCCCAGGGGAGTCGGGACAGATACGCAGTATTTT
CASSPRGVGTDTQYF
>few|TRBV7-9|TRBJ2-5|NA
TGTGCCAGCAGCCATCCGGCCCTGGAGACCCAGTACTTC
CASSHPALETQYF
>NA|TRBV5-8|TRBJ2-3|TRBD2
TGTGCCAGCAGCTGGGGACTAGCGGACAGCACAGATACGCAGTATTTT
CASSWGLADSTDTQYF
>few|TRBV13|TRBJ2-3|NA
TGTGCCAGCAGCCCATTCCGGGCAGATACGCAGTATTTT
CASSPFRADTQYF
>NA|TRBV2|TRBJ1-5|TRBD1
TGTGCCAGCAAACAGACAGGGAAGGGCCAGCCCCAGCATTTT
CASKQTGKGQPQHF
>many|TRBV20-1|TRBJ2-2|NA
TGCAGTGCGCAAAGGAACAGGGTCACCGGGGAGCTGTTTTTT
CSAQRNRVTGELFF
>few|TRBV27|TRBJ2-7|NA
TGTGCCAGCACCACAAGTACTGAACACTCCTACGAGCAGTACTTC
CASTTSTEHSYEQYF
>many|TRBV13|TRBJ2-3|NA
TGTGCCAGCAGCTACGAAGATACGCAGTATTTT
CASSYEDTQYF
>NA|TRBV29-1|TRBJ2-2|NA
TGCAGCGTTGAGCCCCAGGGGTTCACCGGGGAGCTGTTTTTT
CSVEPQGFTGELFF
>few|TRBV7-6|TRBJ2-3|NA
TGTGCCAGCAGCTTTTGGAATACCCCTGGCACAGATACGCAGTATTTT
CASSFWNTPGTDTQYF
>many|TRBV20-1|TRBJ1-1|NA
TGCAGTGCTACAAAGGGACATTTGAACACTGAAGCTTTCTTT
CSATKGHLNTEAFF
>few|TRBV6-2/TRBV6-3|TRBJ1-5|NA
TGTGCCAGCAGGGCTGACAGGCAGCCCCAGCATTTT
CASRADRQPQHF
>few|TRBV24-1|TRBJ2-5|NA
TGTGCCACCGCCTCGGGGGCAGCGGGCCAAGAGACCCAGTACTTC
CATASGAAGQETQYF
>few|TRBV7-6|TRBJ2-1|NA
TGTGCCAGCAGCTTAGACAATGAGCAGTTCTTC
CASSLDNEQFF
>NA|TRBV6-5|TRBJ2-2|NA
TGTGCCAGCAAAAGGAACACCGGGGAGCTGTTTTTT
CASKRNTGELFF
>NA|TRBV14|TRBJ1-4|NA
TGTGCCAGCAGCCAAGATAACGTTAGAAGTGAAAAACTGTTTTTT
CASSQDNVRSEKLFF
>few|TRBV5-4|TRBJ1-4|NA
TGTGCCAGCAGCCGACAACAGGGACCAAATGAAAAACTGTTTTTT
CASSRQQGPNEKLFF
>few|TRBV7-9|TRBJ2-2|TRBD2
TGTGCCAGCAGCTCCCGGACTAGCGGTAACACCGGGGAGCTGTTTTTT
CASSSRTSGNTGELFF
>NA|TRBV6-5|TRBJ2-3|TRBD2
TGTGCCAGCAGTTACCAGCGGGGGGTCGGCACAGATACGCAGTATTTT
CASSYQRGVGTDTQYF
>many|TRBV28|TRBJ2-3|TRBD2
TGTGCCAGCAGTTTCCTAGCGGGGAGCACAGATACGCAGTATTTT
CASSFLAGSTDTQYF
>NA|TRBV4-1|TRBJ1-6|NA
TGCGCCACCAAGGGTATGGGCTATAATTCACCCCTCCACTTT
CATKGMGYNSPLHF
>NA|TRBV20-1|TRBJ2-6|NA
TGCAGTGCTAGAACAGCTGGGGCCAACGTCCTGACTTTC
CSARTAGANVLTF
>many|TRBV12-3/TRBV12-4|TRBJ2-1|NA
TGTGCCAGCAGTTTAGTCGCTGAGCAGTTCTTC
CASSLVAEQFF